The rows below give T cell receptor beta chains drawn from one sample of a study of CD8+ T cells in alopecia areata. Using immunoSEQ multiplex PCR, the repertoire was profiled, and TCRdb retains in-frame clones only, with some absent. The top ten clones hold around 5.7% of a sample with 100,000 to 150,000 clones, 60% to 65% of them seen once. The sample was CD4+ T cells sorted from blood, taken at week 4, from a patient treated with tofacitinib. Source of these receptors: a human donor with alopecia areata. CDR3s include the opening cysteine and the closing phenylalanine or tryptophan.

v_call: TRBV27
j_call: TRBJ2-1
cdr3_aa: CASSPRQGGEQFF

v_call: TRBV29-1
j_call: TRBJ2-5
cdr3_aa: CSACSDPQFQETQYF

v_call: TRBV2
j_call: TRBJ2-7
cdr3_aa: CASSAGPGTPSEQYF

v_call: TRBV29-1
j_call: TRBJ2-1
cdr3_aa: CSVDGLASHNEQFF

v_call: TRBV5-6
j_call: TRBJ2-3
cdr3_aa: CASSLRGGAYADTQYF

v_call: TRBV4-1
j_call: TRBJ2-1
cdr3_aa: CASSPGNGYNEQFF

v_call: TRBV30
j_call: TRBJ2-7
cdr3_aa: CAWSPPWAPMGNEQYF

v_call: TRBV30
j_call: TRBJ2-3
cdr3_aa: CAWSDGGTAADTQYF

v_call: TRBV9
j_call: TRBJ2-3
cdr3_aa: CASSVGLGTDTQYF

v_call: TRBV7-2
j_call: TRBJ1-2
cdr3_aa: CASSLGGGNYGYTF

v_call: TRBV4-2
j_call: TRBJ2-3
cdr3_aa: CASSTSRRGGTDTQYF

v_call: TRBV6-6
j_call: TRBJ2-5
cdr3_aa: CASSYSAGAGQTQYF

v_call: TRBV2
j_call: TRBJ2-7
cdr3_aa: CASSERERYEQYF

v_call: TRBV15
j_call: TRBJ2-5
cdr3_aa: CATSTVAGQEETQYF

v_call: TRBV6-5
j_call: TRBJ1-1
cdr3_aa: CASRLTLDTEAFF

v_call: TRBV9
j_call: TRBJ2-7
cdr3_aa: CASSVDGVAQQEQYF

v_call: TRBV11-3
j_call: TRBJ2-1
cdr3_aa: CASSSGSSGGLPYNEQFF

v_call: TRBV29-1
j_call: TRBJ2-7
cdr3_aa: CSVEAGTGSYEQYF

v_call: TRBV28
j_call: TRBJ2-1
cdr3_aa: CASSLGTSESEQFF

v_call: TRBV25-1
j_call: TRBJ2-3
cdr3_aa: CASSESPSVRTDTQYF

v_call: TRBV6-5
j_call: TRBJ1-1
cdr3_aa: CASSYSNREAFF

v_call: TRBV30
j_call: TRBJ2-1
cdr3_aa: CAWGPYNEQFF

v_call: TRBV30
j_call: TRBJ2-5
cdr3_aa: CACSQGGETQYF

v_call: TRBV11-3
j_call: TRBJ1-1
cdr3_aa: CASSPGQGASAFF

v_call: TRBV29-1
j_call: TRBJ2-5
cdr3_aa: CSAGGGGVQETQYF

v_call: TRBV2
j_call: TRBJ1-5
cdr3_aa: CASSGTGDQPQHF

v_call: TRBV29-1
j_call: TRBJ1-1
cdr3_aa: CSVEDPRGGANTEAFF

v_call: TRBV28
j_call: TRBJ2-5
cdr3_aa: CASSSGTAGGETQYF

v_call: TRBV6-6
j_call: TRBJ2-1
cdr3_aa: CASSYGGNEQFF

v_call: TRBV29-1
j_call: TRBJ2-5
cdr3_aa: CSVGRQGETQYF

v_call: TRBV5-6
j_call: TRBJ2-3
cdr3_aa: CASSAPGLSTDTQYF

v_call: TRBV2
j_call: TRBJ1-5
cdr3_aa: CASSERLNSNQPQHF

v_call: TRBV30
j_call: TRBJ1-5
cdr3_aa: CAWSGGSSNQPQHF

v_call: TRBV6-5
j_call: TRBJ1-5
cdr3_aa: CASSYLDDRQPQHF

v_call: TRBV14
j_call: TRBJ1-2
cdr3_aa: CASMGEGMDGYTF

v_call: TRBV27
j_call: TRBJ2-2
cdr3_aa: CASRPWSGREGRTGELFF

v_call: TRBV29-1
j_call: TRBJ2-1
cdr3_aa: CSVQGGYNEQFF

v_call: TRBV7-2
j_call: TRBJ2-2
cdr3_aa: CASSPTRQDTGELFF

v_call: TRBV19
j_call: TRBJ1-2
cdr3_aa: CASSIPRGGGYTF

v_call: TRBV7-9
j_call: TRBJ2-3
cdr3_aa: CASSGNTQYF

v_call: TRBV10-3
j_call: TRBJ1-4
cdr3_aa: CAISAGGSEKLFF

v_call: TRBV7-2
j_call: TRBJ2-2
cdr3_aa: CASSLGVTNTGELFF

v_call: TRBV7-2
j_call: TRBJ1-1
cdr3_aa: CASSLGQMNTEAFF

v_call: TRBV29-1
j_call: TRBJ2-5
cdr3_aa: CSVENLETQYF

v_call: TRBV14
j_call: TRBJ2-1
cdr3_aa: CASSQVRNEQFF

v_call: TRBV4-3
j_call: TRBJ1-2
cdr3_aa: CASSQYNQGATLYGYTF

v_call: TRBV5-1
j_call: TRBJ2-1
cdr3_aa: CASSLKGQGSYNEQFF